One and the same sample provided the 12 T cell receptor beta chains below, sequenced in a study of blood T cell repertoires in COVID-19. This table comes from immunoSEQ multiplex PCR, and its TCRdb copy is limited to in-frame clones, with some not included. Of 150,000 to 200,000 clones listed, roughly nine tenths were seen once; the top ten hold roughly a sixth. Material: peripheral blood. The receptors were sampled from a man aged 55 to 69 with active or convalescent COVID-19.

This clone was observed a single time. The chain uses TRBV12-3 or TRBV12-4 and TRBJ2-7; 7 bases match TRBD1. Trimming removed 6 bases from V and 2 bases from J; junction bases left unmatched: 4. This CDR3 has 13 amino acids. Here the CDR3 reads CASSQQGTYEQYF. The CDR3 nucleotides read TGTGCCAGCAGCCAACAGGGGACCTACGAGCAGTACTTC.

This chain uses TRBV5-8 with TRBJ2-3; possible D gene TRBD2, 5 bases. V was shortened by 0 bases and J by 1 base, with 9 bases between the two germline ends. The V gene's germline CDR1 is SGHTS and CDR2 YDEGEE. CDR3 length: 15 amino acids. The CDR3 region has the DNA TGTGCCAGCAGCTTGGACGGGGAGCGCACAGATACGCAGTATTTT. Residues: CASSLDGERTDTQYF. Drawing the rest from reference TRBV5-8 and TRBJ2-3, the complete variable domain is EAGVTQSPTHLIKTRGQQATLRCSPISGHTSVYWYQQALGLGLQFLLWYDEGEERNRGNFPPRFSGRQFPNYSSELNVNALELEDSALYLCASSLDGERTDTQYFGPGTRLTVL.

The rearrangement uses TRBV5-5 and TRBJ2-7; D unclear. Trimming stripped 5 bases from V and 5 bases from J, with 11 bases between. Germline CDR1 and CDR2: SGHKS and YYEKEE (reference sequence). The CDR3 length is 12 residues. The CDR3 sequence is CASSRPRDEQYF. The CDR3 nucleotides read TGTGCCAGCAGTCGCCCCCGGGACGAGCAGTACTTC.

The rearrangement uses TRBV6-4 and TRBJ1-1; 7 bases fit TRBD1. The CDR3 loop spans 13 amino acids. The junction had 6 bases not matched to a gene; V was cut back by 3 bases and J by 8 bases. The germline gives CDR1 MRHNA, CDR2 SNTAGT. The CDR3 DNA follows: TGTGCCAGCAGTGAAAACAGGGGTGGGGAAGCTTTCTTT. It yields the protein CASSENRGGEAFF.

The V and J genes are TRBV2 and TRBJ1-2; D perhaps matches TRBD1 (6 bases). V lost 4 bases to trimming and J lost 0 bases, with 15 bases between them. The CDR3 contains 16 residues. Germline loops: CDR1 SNHLY, CDR2 FYNNEI. The CDR3 here is CASSALTGRANYGYTF. CDR3 coding DNA: TGTGCCAGCAGTGCGTTGACAGGAAGAGCTAACTATGGCTACACCTTC.

V gene TRBV7-8 combines with J gene TRBJ1-6; a weak D match, TRBD1 (6 bases). The V end was cut by 4 bases, the J end by 11 bases, with 18 bases between. Germline lookup yields CDR1 SGHVS and CDR2 FQNEAQ. The CDR3 is 15 residues long. This chain's CDR3 is CASSSNNRAITPLHF. The CDR3 DNA reads TGTGCCAGCAGCTCGAACAACAGGGCTATCACACCCCTCCACTTT.

The rearrangement uses TRBV6-5 and TRBJ1-4; D not resolved. V lost 1 base to trimming and J lost 0 bases, with 9 bases between them. Germline V gives CDR1 MNHEY, CDR2 SVGAGI. The CDR3 has 16 amino acids. The CDR3 sequence is CASSYFSFATNEKLFF. The DNA of the CDR3 is TGTGCCAGCAGTTACTTTTCATTTGCAACTAATGAAAAACTGTTTTTT.

The CDR3 DNA is TGTGCCAGCAGTTTCCTTGGACAGGGGGCCTACGAGCAGTACTTC. This translates into CASSFLGQGAYEQYF. The J gene is TRBJ2-7, the V gene TRBV27; 10 bases align to TRBD1. This CDR3 is 15 amino acids long. The trim removed 3 bases at V and 2 bases at J, leaving 4 bases unmatched. Germline V gene lookup returns CDR1 MNHEY and CDR2 SMNVEV (reference sequence).

The CDR3 spells CASSERPAGEKLFF. The CDR3, as DNA: TGTGCCAGCAGTGAAAGGCCGGCGGGCGAAAAACTGTTTTTT. This chain joins TRBV2 and TRBJ1-4; unclear D gene. Germline V gene lookup returns CDR1 SNHLY and CDR2 FYNNEI. The CDR3 covers 14 residues. Trimming left V 2 bases short and J 8 bases short, with 12 bases between.

The V and J genes are TRBV5-1 and TRBJ1-4; D is possibly TRBD1 (5 bases). Germline V gives CDR1 SGHRS, CDR2 YFSETQ. V was clipped by 4 bases and J by 2 bases, with 9 bases between them. This CDR3 is 14 amino acids long. The CDR3 loop reads CASSPTVTNEKLFF. CDR3 sequence (DNA): TGCGCCAGCAGCCCGACAGTCACTAATGAAAAACTGTTTTTT.

The genes are TRBV7-9 and TRBJ1-2; 8 bases fit TRBD1. Germline values: CDR1 SEHNR, CDR2 FQNEAQ (reference sequence). V trimming: 1 base; J trimming: 8 bases; junction bases outside the gene matches: 9. There are 15 residues in the CDR3. CDR3 nucleotides: TGTGCCAGCAGCTTAGTCGGGACAGGACTAGGGGGCTACACCTTC. Protein: CASSLVGTGLGGYTF. The variable domain in full, completed from reference TRBV7-9 and TRBJ1-2, reads DTGVSQNPRHKITKRGQNVTFRCDPISEHNRLYWYRQTLGQGPEFLTYFQNEAQLEKSRLLSDRFSAERPKGSFSTLEIQRTEQGDSAMYLCASSLVGTGLGGYTFGSGTRLTVV.

The chain carries TRBV12-3 or TRBV12-4 and TRBJ2-3; D remains ambiguous. The germline V and J ends were trimmed by 4 bases and 2 bases, with 7 bases remaining between them. The CDR3 covers 13 residues. DNA of the CDR3: TGTGCCAGCAGTTACAGTTCCACAGATACGCAGTATTTT. It codes for CASSYSSTDTQYF.